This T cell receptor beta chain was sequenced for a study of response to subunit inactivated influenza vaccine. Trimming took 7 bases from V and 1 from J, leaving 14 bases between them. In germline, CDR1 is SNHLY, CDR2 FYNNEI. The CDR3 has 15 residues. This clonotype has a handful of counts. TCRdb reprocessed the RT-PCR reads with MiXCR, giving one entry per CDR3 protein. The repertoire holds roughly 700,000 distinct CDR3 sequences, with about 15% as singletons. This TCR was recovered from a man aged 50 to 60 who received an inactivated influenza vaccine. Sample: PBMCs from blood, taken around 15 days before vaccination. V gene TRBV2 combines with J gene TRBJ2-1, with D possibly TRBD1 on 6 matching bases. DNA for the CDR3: TGTGCCAGCACCCTGGACAGTTATTCCTACAATGAGCAGTTCTTC. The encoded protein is CASTLDSYSYNEQFF. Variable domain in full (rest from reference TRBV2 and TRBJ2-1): EPEVTQTPSHQVTQMGQEVILRCVPISNHLYFYWYRQILGQKVEFLVSFYNNEISEKSEIFDDQFSVERPDGSNFTLKIRSTKLEDSAMYFCASTLDSYSYNEQFFGPGTRLTVL.